A single sample gave rise to the 24 T cell receptor beta chains below, sequenced in a study of blood T cell repertoires in COVID-19. Only in-frame clones appear in the TCRdb table, and some are missing; sequencing was by immunoSEQ multiplex PCR. Of under 30,000 clones in the sample, 75% to 90% are singletons; the top ten hold roughly a sixth. The sample consisted of peripheral blood. These receptors came from a human donor with acute or convalescent COVID-19. The donor label of this sample is uncertain.

V is TRBV2 and J is TRBJ2-3, with 9 nucleotides matching TRBD1. With 9 bases clipped from V and 4 bases from J, the junction kept 11 bases outside the gene matches. The CDR3 length is 15 residues. The germline CDR1 and CDR2 sequences are SNHLY and FYNNEI. The CDR3, as DNA: TGTGCCAGTATTTCCGACAGGGGGAGTTCAGATACGCAGTATTTT. It translates to CASISDRGSSDTQYF.

V gene TRBV5-1 combines with J gene TRBJ2-1; tentatively, D is TRBD1 (6 bases). CDR1 is SGHRS, CDR2 YFSETQ, per germline. Trimming took off 4 bases at V and 3 bases at J, with 17 bases between the two ends. This CDR3 contains 16 residues. CDR3 protein: CASSPQTGTSYNEQFF. In DNA form, the CDR3 reads TGCGCCAGCAGCCCCCAAACCGGGACAAGCTACAATGAGCAGTTCTTC.

The chain combines TRBV7-2 with TRBJ2-6; 9 bases are a match to TRBD1. The CDR3 consists of 20 residues. Per germline, CDR1 SGHTA and CDR2 FQGNSA. V lost 0 bases, J lost 0 bases, and 9 bases stayed unmatched. In DNA, the CDR3 is TGTGCCAGCAGCTTAGCGGCGACAGGGGGAACCCTCTCTGGGGCCAACGTCCTGACTTTC. Translating gives CASSLAATGGTLSGANVLTF.

The V and J genes are TRBV7-2 and TRBJ1-6, with 11 bases aligning to TRBD1. J gave up 9 bases and V 3 bases, and 4 bases lay outside the gene matches. CDR3 size: 15 residues. Germline V gene lookup returns CDR1 SGHTA and CDR2 FQGNSA. This chain's CDR3 is CASSFTGTGGSPLHF. Written as DNA, the CDR3 is TGTGCCAGCAGCTTTACCGGGACAGGGGGTTCACCCCTCCACTTT.

The V and J genes are TRBV7-9 and TRBJ1-2, with 11 bases matching TRBD1. CDR3 length: 15 amino acids. Germline CDR1 and CDR2: SEHNR and FQNEAQ (reference sequence). V gave up 5 bases and J gave up 5 bases; unmatched junction bases: 7. The CDR3 DNA sequence: TGTGCCAGCAGCACCTGGACAGGGGGCGGGTATGGCTACACCTTC. Residues: CASSTWTGGGYGYTF.

This clone showed up just once. This chain uses TRBV7-8 with TRBJ2-5; TRBD1 agrees at 8 bases. The CDR3 sequence is 15 residues long. Germline trimming cut 1 base from V and 5 bases from J; bases unmatched to any gene: 6. Germline V CDR1 and CDR2: SGHVS, FQNEAQ. CDR3 in DNA: TGTGCCAGCAGCTTAGTTCAGGGGGCCTTCGAGACCCAGTACTTC. Translated: CASSLVQGAFETQYF.

J is TRBJ1-2 and V is TRBV25-1; tentative D call: TRBD1 (6 bases). V gave up 7 bases and J gave up 4 bases, with 7 bases separating them. Germline V gives CDR1 MGHDK, CDR2 SYGVNS. The CDR3 has 11 residues. CDR3 sequence: CASTRGYGYTF. Written as DNA, the CDR3 is TGTGCCAGCACCAGGGGCTATGGCTACACCTTC.

This chain joins TRBV10-3 and TRBJ2-3; 13 bases match TRBD2. The CDR3 runs to 19 residues. The trim removed 11 bases at V and 3 bases at J, leaving 20 bases unmatched. Germline V gives CDR1 ENHRY, CDR2 SYGVKD. The CDR3 coding sequence is TGTGCCTCGGGGCCGGGACTAGCGGGACGTAAAATGGCAACAGATACGCAGTATTTT. It translates to CASGPGLAGRKMATDTQYF.

The gene calls are TRBV27 and TRBJ2-5; perhaps TRBD1 as D (5 bases). V gave up 3 bases and J gave up 1 base, with 12 bases separating them. Germline-derived CDR1 and CDR2 are MNHEY and SMNVEV (reference sequence). This CDR3 comprises 15 residues. The chain's CDR3 is CASSFWGSIQETQYF. For the CDR3, the DNA is TGTGCCAGCAGTTTTTGGGGCTCGATCCAAGAGACCCAGTACTTC.

V usage is TRBV18 and J usage is TRBJ1-3; TRBD1 matches 7 bases. CDR1 and CDR2 from the germline V gene are KGHSH and LQKENI. V shed 3 bases, J shed 3 bases, and the junction held 8 bases outside the gene matches. The CDR3 extends over 16 amino acids. CDR3 DNA: TGTGCCAGCTCACCCCGAGACAGGGTCTATGGAAACACCATATATTTT. Amino acids: CASSPRDRVYGNTIYF.

CDR3 nucleotide sequence: TGCGCCAGCAGCAATCGGGCGGGCTCTAACTATGGCTACACCTTC. The encoded protein is CASSNRAGSNYGYTF. This chain links TRBV5-1 with TRBJ1-2; D is unclear. This CDR3 is built from 15 residues. Deletions cut 4 bases from V and 0 bases from J, with 13 bases between. Germline V gives CDR1 SGHRS, CDR2 YFSETQ.

The chain combines TRBV5-8 with TRBJ1-1; 7 bases agree with TRBD1. The germline CDR1 and CDR2 sequences are SGHTS and YDEGEE. The length of the CDR3 is 15 residues. The junction had 9 bases not matched to a gene; V was cut back by 4 bases and J by 3 bases. CDR3 in DNA: TGTGCCAGCAGCCGACAGGGAAGGGTGGACACTGAAGCTTTCTTT. Translating it yields CASSRQGRVDTEAFF. Together with reference TRBV5-8 and TRBJ1-1, the CDR3 gives the full variable domain: EAGVTQSPTHLIKTRGQQATLRCSPISGHTSVYWYQQALGLGLQFLLWYDEGEERNRGNFPPRFSGRQFPNYSSELNVNALELEDSALYLCASSRQGRVDTEAFFGQGTRLTVV.

V gene TRBV11-2 combines with J gene TRBJ1-6; 9 bases align to TRBD1. V shed 5 bases and J 6 bases; nucleotides not matched to a gene: 5. The CDR3 has 15 residues. The V gene's germline CDR1 is SGHAT and CDR2 FQNNGV. In DNA, the CDR3 is TGTGCCAGCAGCCAAGGGACAGGGCCTAATTCACCCCTCCACTTT. Its protein is CASSQGTGPNSPLHF.

The V gene is TRBV14, the J gene TRBJ1-1; the D gene is possibly TRBD1 (5 bases). Looked up from germline, CDR1 is SGHDN and CDR2 is FVKESK. Trimming removed 8 bases from V and 2 bases from J, with 12 bases in between. This CDR3 spans 13 amino acids. In DNA form, the CDR3 reads TGTGCCAGCTCATGGGGGGTAAACACTGAAGCTTTCTTT. Translating it yields CASSWGVNTEAFF.

This rearrangement joins TRBV27 to TRBJ2-1; TRBD2 agrees at 7 bases. Germline values: CDR1 MNHEY, CDR2 SMNVEV (reference sequence). This CDR3 spans 15 amino acids. V was pared by 2 bases and J by 6 bases, with 7 bases of the junction left unmatched. CDR3 amino acids: CASSLMAGVVNEQFF. CDR3 in DNA: TGTGCCAGCAGTTTAATGGCGGGAGTTGTCAATGAGCAGTTCTTC.

This clone has only a few counts. J is TRBJ2-7 and V is TRBV6-6; D gene unclear. Germline V gene lookup returns CDR1 MNHNY and CDR2 SVGAGI (reference sequence). The length of the CDR3 is 13 residues. V gave up 4 bases and J gave up 3 bases, with 10 bases separating them. The CDR3 DNA reads TGTGCCAGCAGTTCTGTTGCAGACTACGAGCAGTACTTC. Amino acids: CASSSVADYEQYF.

The chain has TRBV9 and TRBJ2-2; D is possibly TRBD1 (5 bases). Trimming removed 0 bases at V and 1 base at J, with 10 bases between. Germline V lookup: CDR1 SGDLS, CDR2 YYNGEE. The CDR3 has 16 amino acids. The CDR3 protein is CASSVGSRVNTGELFF. The CDR3 region has the DNA TGTGCCAGCAGCGTAGGTAGCAGGGTGAACACCGGGGAGCTGTTTTTT.

The CDR3 DNA reads TGTGCCAGCAGGTCCCAGACAGACAATCAGCCCCAGCATTTT. Its protein product is CASRSQTDNQPQHF. J is TRBJ1-5 and V is TRBV6-8; maybe TRBD1 (5 bases). This CDR3 comprises 14 residues. Trimming shortened V by 6 bases and J by 3 bases, and 12 bases separated the two germline ends. CDR1 and CDR2 from the germline V gene are MNHGY and SAAAGT.

V usage is TRBV7-9 and J usage is TRBJ1-5; D perhaps matches TRBD1 (6 bases). The germline V gene encodes CDR1 SEHNR and CDR2 FQNEAQ (reference sequence). This CDR3 is built from 17 residues. Deletions cut 4 bases from V and 3 bases from J, with 19 bases between. The CDR3 DNA is TGTGCCAGCAGCTCCACGCTCGCAGGGGCTGACAATCAGCCCCAGCATTTT. Protein: CASSSTLAGADNQPQHF.

This chain joins TRBV5-4 and TRBJ1-2, with 12 bases lining up with TRBD1. Germline lookup yields CDR1 SGHNT and CDR2 YYREEE (reference sequence). Trimming removed 6 bases from V and 1 base from J; junction bases left unmatched: 16. This CDR3 has 19 amino acids. The CDR3 DNA reads TGTGCCAGCACCTACGGGTTGCCGGGACAGGGGGCTCTTAACTATGGCTACACCTTC. This translates into CASTYGLPGQGALNYGYTF.

The gene calls are TRBV5-6 and TRBJ1-1; D gene ambiguous. V lost 2 bases, J lost 0 bases, and 8 bases lay in between. Germline V gene sequence: CDR1 SGHDT, CDR2 YYEEEE. The length of the CDR3 is 14 residues. The CDR3 nucleotides read TGTGCCAGCAGCTTTTACAGCATGAACACTGAAGCTTTCTTT. This gives the protein CASSFYSMNTEAFF. Complete variable domain (other parts from reference TRBV5-6 and TRBJ1-1): DAGVTQSPTHLIKTRGQQVTLRCSPKSGHDTVSWYQQALGQGPQFIFQYYEEEERQRGNFPDRFSGHQFPNYSSELNVNALLLGDSALYLCASSFYSMNTEAFFGQGTRLTVV.

This rearrangement joins TRBV19 to TRBJ2-7, with a weak D call TRBD1 (6 bases). CDR3 length: 12 amino acids. Germline-derived CDR1 and CDR2 are LNHDA and SQIVND (reference sequence). The V and J ends lost 4 bases and 5 bases respectively, with 9 bases between them. Here the CDR3 reads CASSTRGDEQYF. The CDR3 DNA follows: TGTGCCAGTAGTACCAGGGGCGACGAGCAGTACTTC.

The gene calls are TRBV7-8 and TRBJ2-7; 13 bases align to TRBD2. The CDR3 consists of 15 residues. With V trimmed by 5 bases and J by 3 bases, 4 bases remained unmatched. Germline CDR1 SGHVS, CDR2 FQNEAQ. CDR3 loop: CASSPTSGRVYEQYF. In nucleotides, the CDR3 is TGTGCCAGCAGCCCCACTAGCGGGAGGGTCTACGAGCAGTACTTC.

The chain uses TRBV6-6 and TRBJ1-4; D may be TRBD1 (5 bases). The CDR3 covers 14 residues. Germline V gene lookup returns CDR1 MNHNY and CDR2 SVGAGI (reference sequence). V shed 2 bases and J shed 6 bases, with 10 bases lying between them. CDR3 nucleotide sequence: TGTGCCAGCAGTTACGGGGGGGTCGATGAAAAACTGTTTTTT. Its protein is CASSYGGVDEKLFF.